Below are 28 T cell receptor beta chains sequenced from a single sample in a study of blood T cell repertoires in COVID-19. The table came from immunoSEQ multiplex PCR; TCRdb's copy has only in-frame clones and leaves some out. Among 40,000 to 50,000 clones, 81% were seen once, and the ten largest hold less than 40%. Source material: peripheral blood. The receptors shown here come from a man aged 35 to 55 with active or convalescent COVID-19.

The J gene is TRBJ1-4, the V gene TRBV11-3, with a tentative D call TRBD1 (6 bases). This CDR3 comprises 14 residues. V lost 0 bases and J lost 4, with 6 bases in between. In germline, CDR1 is SGHNT, CDR2 YENEEA. CDR3 sequence reads: CASSLEQGNEKLFF. CDR3 in DNA: TGTGCCAGCAGCTTAGAACAGGGTAATGAAAAACTGTTTTTT.

The chain links TRBV2 to TRBJ2-7; D is unresolved. Germline V CDR1 and CDR2: SNHLY, FYNNEI. The CDR3 has 14 residues. Trimming left V 7 bases short and J 7 bases short, with 20 bases between. CDR3 in DNA: TGTGCCAGCAAGTCGGTGAGGAATCGGCAAGAGCAGTACTTC. Translation: CASKSVRNRQEQYF. Using reference TRBV2 and TRBJ2-7 for the parts outside the CDR3, the full variable domain is EPEVTQTPSHQVTQMGQEVILRCVPISNHLYFYWYRQILGQKVEFLVSFYNNEISEKSEIFDDQFSVERPDGSNFTLKIRSTKLEDSAMYFCASKSVRNRQEQYFGPGTRLTVT.

The V call is TRBV12-3 or TRBV12-4, the J call TRBJ1-3; the D is unclear. This CDR3 comprises 13 residues. The V and J ends lost 8 bases and 2 bases respectively, with 10 bases between them. CDR3 sequence reads: CASSRGTGNTIYF. For the CDR3, the DNA is TGTGCCAGCTCAAGAGGGACTGGAAACACCATATATTTT.

This chain connects TRBV30 to TRBJ1-1; TRBD1 aligns across 7 bases. The CDR3 totals 16 residues. CDR1 is GTSNPN, CDR2 SVGIG, per germline (reference sequence). V was clipped by 4 bases and J by 1 base; unmatched bases: 12. CDR3 in amino acids: CAWMDGGRGWNTEAFF. CDR3 sequence (DNA): TGTGCCTGGATGGATGGGGGCAGGGGGTGGAACACTGAAGCTTTCTTT.

A single count supports this clone. V is TRBV5-1 and J is TRBJ2-2; D possibly corresponds to TRBD1 (6 bases). Germline V lookup: CDR1 SGHRS, CDR2 YFSETQ. V was pared by 0 bases and J by 3 bases, with 6 bases between. The CDR3 is 14 amino acids. This chain's CDR3 is CASSLGQDTGELFF. The CDR3 coding sequence is TGCGCCAGCAGCTTGGGACAGGACACCGGGGAGCTGTTTTTT.

The chain carries TRBV6-5 and TRBJ1-2; 8 bases agree with TRBD1. There are 13 residues in the CDR3. Losses at the gene ends were 6 bases for V and 7 bases for J; bases not matched to a gene: 7. The V gene's germline CDR1 is MNHEY and CDR2 SVGAGI. The CDR3 region has the DNA TGTGCCAGCAGGGACCAGGGGGCGGCTGGCTACACCTTC. The encoded protein is CASRDQGAAGYTF.

The chain joins TRBV11-2 to TRBJ2-1; tentative D call: TRBD1 (5 bases). This CDR3 comprises 11 residues. Germline CDR1 SGHAT, CDR2 FQNNGV. V was clipped by 5 bases and J by 10 bases, with 9 bases between them. The CDR3 region is CASSTGREQFF. The CDR3 coding sequence is TGTGCCAGCAGCACAGGACGAGAGCAGTTCTTC.

This clone has just one count. The chain recombines TRBV30 with TRBJ2-3; TRBD2 is a possible D gene (7 bases). This CDR3 has 15 residues. In germline, CDR1 is GTSNPN, CDR2 SVGIG (reference sequence). Trimming took 4 bases from V and 5 from J, leaving 19 bases between them. The CDR3 DNA follows: TGTGCCTGGAACCAGGAGGGGGGGGCGGGAGATACGCAGTATTTT. Residues: CAWNQEGGAGDTQYF.

Regarding this clone: Relative to the germline gene, one junction end is altered; a read error may explain this. V usage is TRBV5-4 and J usage is TRBJ1-2, with a weak D call TRBD1 (6 bases). This CDR3 has 13 amino acids. Germline assignment: CDR1 SGHNT and CDR2 YYREEE (reference sequence). In nucleotides, the CDR3 is TGTGCCAGCAGCCCCGGACAGAACTATGGCTACACTTTC. Encoded protein: CASSPGQNYGYTF.

CDR3 loop: CASSPSGGWGQPQHF. The CDR3 bases are TGTGCCAGCAGCCCTTCCGGGGGGTGGGGTCAGCCCCAGCATTTT. This sequence joins TRBV28 and TRBJ1-5; tentatively, D is TRBD1 (5 bases). The CDR3 length is 15 residues. V gave up 6 bases and J gave up 6 bases, with 18 bases separating them. The V gene's germline CDR1 is MDHEN and CDR2 SYDVKM.

This clone was seen just once. The chain employs TRBV9 and TRBJ2-1; 8 positions match TRBD1. J lost 7 bases, V lost 2 bases, and 5 bases had no gene match. CDR3 length: 14 amino acids. Per the germline V gene, CDR1 is SGDLS and CDR2 is YYNGEE. The CDR3 loop is CASSVTGEVNEQFF. As DNA, the CDR3 is TGTGCCAGCAGCGTGACAGGGGAAGTGAATGAGCAGTTCTTC.

The table lists this clone with a few counts. The chain carries TRBV7-2 and TRBJ2-5, with 12 bases that match TRBD1. V was pared by 4 bases and J by 1 base, with 1 base of the junction left unmatched. Germline loops: CDR1 SGHTA, CDR2 FQGNSA. CDR3 length equals 15 residues. CDR3 region: CASSSGQGAQETQYF. CDR3 in DNA: TGTGCCAGCAGCTCGGGACAGGGGGCCCAAGAGACCCAGTACTTC. The complete variable domain, with remaining parts taken from reference TRBV7-2 and TRBJ2-5, reads GAGVSQSPSNKVTEKGKDVELRCDPISGHTALYWYRQSLGQGLEFLIYFQGNSAPDKSGLPSDRFSAERTGGSVSTLTIQRTQQEDSAVYLCASSSGQGAQETQYFGPGTRLLVL.

The V gene is TRBV5-4, the J gene TRBJ1-2; D gene uncertain. The CDR3 is made up of 16 amino acids. Germline V gene sequence: CDR1 SGHNT, CDR2 YYREEE (reference sequence). Trimming shortened V by 2 bases and J by 2 bases, and 16 bases separated the two germline ends. The CDR3 loop is CASSLLRGVENYGYTF. The CDR3 nucleotides are TGTGCCAGCAGCTTATTACGGGGAGTCGAGAACTATGGCTACACCTTC. Drawing the rest from reference TRBV5-4 and TRBJ1-2, the complete variable domain is ETGVTQSPTHLIKTRGQQVTLRCSSQSGHNTVSWYQQALGQGPQFIFQYYREEENGRGNFPPRFSGLQFPNYSSELNVNALELDDSALYLCASSLLRGVENYGYTFGSGTRLTVV.

V is TRBV5-5 and J is TRBJ1-2, with 7 nucleotides matching TRBD1. Germline V lookup: CDR1 SGHKS, CDR2 YYEKEE (reference sequence). CDR3 length equals 14 residues. Unmatched junction bases numbered 9, after V lost 4 bases and J lost 6 bases. The CDR3, as DNA: TGTGCCAGCAGCGCGGGACAGCTGGGGGATGGCTACACCTTC. Encoded protein: CASSAGQLGDGYTF.

This chain connects TRBV7-2 to TRBJ2-7; TRBD1 aligns across 7 bases. Per the germline V gene, CDR1 is SGHTA and CDR2 is FQGNSA. There are 15 residues in the CDR3. V was pared by 5 bases and J by 2 bases, with 9 bases of the junction left unmatched. Here the CDR3 reads CASSPADRHTYEQYF. Here the CDR3 DNA reads TGTGCCAGCAGCCCTGCGGACAGGCACACCTACGAGCAGTACTTC.

This chain connects TRBV2 to TRBJ1-5; the D is unclear. Germline CDR1 reads SNHLY; CDR2 reads FYNNEI. Trimming stripped 4 bases from V and 6 bases from J, with 4 bases between. The CDR3 contains 11 residues. The CDR3 bases are TGTGCCAGCAGTGGAGGTCAGCCCCAGCATTTT. Protein: CASSGGQPQHF.

This clone was observed a single time. This rearrangement joins TRBV5-1 to TRBJ1-1, with 11 bases that match TRBD1. After removal of 4 bases from V and 11 bases from J, the junction contained 10 bases not matched to a gene. The CDR3 length is 14 residues. Germline V lookup: CDR1 SGHRS, CDR2 YFSETQ. CDR3 sequence: CASSLTGTGGPAFF. The CDR3 DNA reads as TGCGCCAGCAGCCTGACCGGGACAGGGGGGCCGGCTTTCTTT.

On this clone: An end of the junction differs from the germline gene, which may be a read error. The chain links TRBV7-6 to TRBJ1-2; D may be TRBD1 (6 bases). CDR3 length equals 12 residues. Germline CDR1 is SGHVS and CDR2 is FNYEAQ. The DNA for the CDR3 is TGTGCCAGCAGCCCTGGGGGGGGCGAGCTACACTTC. This sequence encodes CASSPGGGELHF. Drawing the rest from reference TRBV7-6 and TRBJ1-2, the complete variable domain is GAGVSQSPRYKVTKRGQDVALRCDPISGHVSLYWYRQALGQGPEFLTYFNYEAQQDKSGLPNDRFSAERPEGSISTLTIQRTEQRDSAMYRCASSPGGGELHFGSGTRLTVV.

The chain recombines TRBV27 with TRBJ2-2; 7 bases align to TRBD1. The CDR3 runs to 15 residues. Looked up from germline, CDR1 is MNHEY and CDR2 is SMNVEV (reference sequence). The V segment lost 0 bases and the J segment 5 bases; nucleotides outside the gene matches: 3. The CDR3 spells CASSLSRGLTGELFF. As DNA, the CDR3 is TGTGCCAGCAGTTTATCGAGGGGGCTAACCGGGGAGCTGTTTTTT.

This sequence joins TRBV19 and TRBJ2-7; possibly TRBD1 for D (6 bases). Germline V gene sequence: CDR1 LNHDA, CDR2 SQIVND (reference sequence). There are 15 residues in the CDR3. Between the trimmed V and J ends, which lost 6 bases and 7 bases, there was a span of 22 bases. The CDR3 sequence: CASSLGVGGADEQYF. As DNA, the CDR3 is TGTGCCAGTAGCCTCGGAGTTGGGGGCGCGGATGAGCAGTACTTC.

V usage is TRBV7-3 and J usage is TRBJ1-4; D is uncertain. The CDR3 consists of 13 residues. The germline CDR1 and CDR2 sequences are SGHTA and FQGTGA. V was clipped by 4 bases and J by 7 bases, with 10 bases between them. Here the CDR3 reads CASSSHPGEKLFF. Here the CDR3 DNA reads TGTGCCAGCAGCTCCCACCCCGGTGAAAAACTGTTTTTT. Using reference TRBV7-3 and TRBJ1-4 for the parts outside the CDR3, the full variable domain is GAGVSQTPSNKVTEKGKYVELRCDPISGHTALYWYRQSLGQGPEFLIYFQGTGAADDSGLPNDRFFAVRPEGSVSTLKIQRTERGDSAVYLCASSSHPGEKLFFGSGTQLSVL.

The chain combines TRBV21-1 with TRBJ2-2; the DNA was not compared with TRBD2, the D call given in the table. TRBV21-1 is a listed pseudogene. This CDR3 is built from 16 residues. The chain's CDR3 is CASSIGGAFPPGELFF. DNA of the CDR3: TGTGCCAGCAGCATTGGCGGGGCTTTTCCCCCCGGGGAGCTGTTTTTT.

This clone was recorded a few times. The V gene is TRBV3-1 (or the pseudogene TRBV3-2), the J gene TRBJ1-3; 8 positions agree with TRBD1. J gave up 0 bases and V 2 bases, and 6 bases lay outside the gene matches. Germline CDR1 reads LGHDT; CDR2 reads YNNKEL (reference sequence). The CDR3 totals 17 residues. The CDR3 coding sequence is TGTGCCAGCAGCCAACTTCTGGGACAGGCCTCTGGAAACACCATATATTTT. Amino acids: CASSQLLGQASGNTIYF.

This sequence joins TRBV9 and TRBJ2-1; D is possibly TRBD2 (5 bases). Germline-derived CDR1 and CDR2 are SGDLS and YYNGEE. The CDR3 runs to 15 residues. The V end lost 4 bases, the J end lost 7 bases, and 18 bases lay between the germline ends. CDR3 sequence (DNA): TGTGCCAGCAGCCTCCGGGGTCTTATGGTTAATGAGCAGTTCTTC. Amino acid sequence: CASSLRGLMVNEQFF.

This sequence joins TRBV6-6 and TRBJ1-4; D remains ambiguous. Germline loops: CDR1 MNHNY, CDR2 SVGAGI (reference sequence). Trimming pared 2 bases from V and 0 bases from J, leaving 7 bases between. There are 15 residues in the CDR3. CDR3 residues: CASSYGQSTNEKLFF. CDR3 nucleotides: TGTGCCAGCAGTTACGGGCAGTCAACTAATGAAAAACTGTTTTTT.

In DNA form, the CDR3 reads TGTGCCAGCAAGGTCCAGGGGAATTCACCCCTCCACTTT. Translated: CASKVQGNSPLHF. The V and J genes are TRBV28 and TRBJ1-6, with D tentatively TRBD1 (6 bases). Looked up from germline, CDR1 is MDHEN and CDR2 is SYDVKM. The CDR3 has 13 residues. The V and J ends lost 7 bases and 7 bases respectively, with 11 bases between them.

The rearrangement joins TRBV28 to TRBJ2-7; the D gene is possibly TRBD1 (5 bases). V lost 6 bases to trimming and J lost 2 bases, with 11 bases between them. The germline V gene has CDR1 MDHEN and CDR2 SYDVKM. The CDR3 length is 13 residues. This CDR3 is CASSLPGTYEQYF. DNA for the CDR3: TGTGCCAGCAGCCTACCAGGGACCTACGAGCAGTACTTC. The complete variable domain, with remaining parts taken from reference TRBV28 and TRBJ2-7, reads DVKVTQSSRYLVKRTGEKVFLECVQDMDHENMFWYRQDPGLGLRLIYFSYDVKMKEKGDIPEGYSVSREKKERFSLILESASTNQTSMYLCASSLPGTYEQYFGPGTRLTVT.

The V gene is TRBV6-5, the J gene TRBJ2-2; D not certain. The V end lost 10 bases, the J end lost 1 base, and 10 bases lay between the germline ends. CDR1 is MNHEY, CDR2 SVGAGI, per germline. The CDR3 has 13 amino acids. CDR3 bases: TGTGCCACCGGAGATTGGAACACCGGGGAGCTGTTTTTT. This codes for CATGDWNTGELFF.